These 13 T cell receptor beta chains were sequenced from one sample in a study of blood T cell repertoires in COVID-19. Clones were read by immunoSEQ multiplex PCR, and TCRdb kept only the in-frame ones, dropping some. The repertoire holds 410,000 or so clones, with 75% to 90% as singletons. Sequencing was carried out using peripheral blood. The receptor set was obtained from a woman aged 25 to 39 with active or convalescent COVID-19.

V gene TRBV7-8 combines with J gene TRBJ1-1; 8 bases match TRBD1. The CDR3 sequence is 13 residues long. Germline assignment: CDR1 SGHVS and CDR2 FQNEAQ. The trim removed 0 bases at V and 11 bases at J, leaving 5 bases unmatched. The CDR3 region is CASSLAWTGRAFF. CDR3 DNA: TGTGCCAGCAGCTTAGCTTGGACAGGGAGGGCTTTCTTT. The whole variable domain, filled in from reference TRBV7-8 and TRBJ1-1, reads GAGVSQSPRYKVAKRGQDVALRCDPISGHVSLFWYQQALGQGPEFLTYFQNEAQLDKSGLPSDRFFAERPEGSVSTLKIQRTQQEDSAVYLCASSLAWTGRAFFGQGTRLTVV.

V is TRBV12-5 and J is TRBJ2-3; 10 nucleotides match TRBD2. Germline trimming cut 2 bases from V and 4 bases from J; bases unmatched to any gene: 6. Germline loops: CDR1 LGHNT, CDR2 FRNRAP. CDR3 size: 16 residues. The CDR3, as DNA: TGTGCTAGTGGTTTGATAACTAGCGGGGCCGCAGATACGCAGTATTTT. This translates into CASGLITSGAADTQYF. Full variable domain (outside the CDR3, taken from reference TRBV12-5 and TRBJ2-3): DARVTQTPRHKVTEMGQEVTMRCQPILGHNTVFWYRQTMMQGLELLAYFRNRAPLDDSGMPKDRFSAEMPDATLATLKIQPSEPRDSAVYFCASGLITSGAADTQYFGPGTRLTVL.

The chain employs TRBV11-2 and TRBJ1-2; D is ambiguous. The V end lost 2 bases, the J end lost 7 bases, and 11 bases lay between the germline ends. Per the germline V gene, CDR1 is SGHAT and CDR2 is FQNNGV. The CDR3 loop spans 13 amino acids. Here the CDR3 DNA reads TGTGCCAGCAGCTTACCGAGGATGGGTGGCTACACCTTC. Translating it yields CASSLPRMGGYTF.

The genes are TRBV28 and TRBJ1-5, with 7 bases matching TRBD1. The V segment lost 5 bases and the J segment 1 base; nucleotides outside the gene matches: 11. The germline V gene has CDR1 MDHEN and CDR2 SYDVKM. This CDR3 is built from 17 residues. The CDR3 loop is CASSPSGQGESNQPQHF. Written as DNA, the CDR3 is TGTGCCAGCAGTCCGTCGGGGCAGGGGGAAAGCAATCAGCCCCAGCATTTT.

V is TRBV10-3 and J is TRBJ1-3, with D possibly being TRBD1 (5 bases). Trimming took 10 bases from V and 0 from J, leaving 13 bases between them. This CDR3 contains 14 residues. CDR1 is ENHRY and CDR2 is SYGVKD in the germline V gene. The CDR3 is CATRGDSSGNTIYF. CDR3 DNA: TGTGCCACCCGGGGGGATTCCTCTGGAAACACCATATATTTT.

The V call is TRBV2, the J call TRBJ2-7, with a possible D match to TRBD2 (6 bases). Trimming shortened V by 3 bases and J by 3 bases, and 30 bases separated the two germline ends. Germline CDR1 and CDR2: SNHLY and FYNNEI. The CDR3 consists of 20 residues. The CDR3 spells CASSDLKPLSGGRYIYEQYF. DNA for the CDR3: TGTGCCAGCAGTGACCTAAAACCGTTATCCGGAGGGAGATACATCTACGAGCAGTACTTC.

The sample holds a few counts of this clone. DNA of the CDR3: TGCGCCAGCAGCTCAACAGGGGAGGACTATGGCTACACCTTC. It encodes CASSSTGEDYGYTF. The chain links TRBV5-1 to TRBJ1-2, with 7 nucleotides matching TRBD1. The germline gives CDR1 SGHRS, CDR2 YFSETQ. The CDR3 sequence is 14 residues long. The ends lost 3 bases at V and 3 bases at J; junction bases unmatched: 5. Full variable domain (outside the CDR3, taken from reference TRBV5-1 and TRBJ1-2): KAGVTQTPRYLIKTRGQQVTLSCSPISGHRSVSWYQQTPGQGLQFLFEYFSETQRNKGNFPGRFSGRQFSNSRSEMNVSTLELGDSALYLCASSSTGEDYGYTFGSGTRLTVV.

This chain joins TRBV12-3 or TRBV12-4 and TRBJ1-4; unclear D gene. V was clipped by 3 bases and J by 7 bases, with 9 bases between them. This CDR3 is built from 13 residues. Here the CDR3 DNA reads TGTGCCAGCAGTTTGGGGAGCGGTGAAAAACTGTTTTTT. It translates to CASSLGSGEKLFF.

The CDR3 is CSASPTSLAKNIQYF. The DNA of the CDR3 is TGCAGTGCTAGTCCAACATCTCTAGCCAAAAACATTCAGTACTTC. The chain is built from TRBV20-1 and TRBJ2-4, with D hard to call. The germline gives CDR1 DFQATT, CDR2 SNEGSKA (reference sequence). The CDR3 is 15 residues long. The V end lost 3 bases, the J end lost 0 bases, and 12 bases lay between the germline ends.

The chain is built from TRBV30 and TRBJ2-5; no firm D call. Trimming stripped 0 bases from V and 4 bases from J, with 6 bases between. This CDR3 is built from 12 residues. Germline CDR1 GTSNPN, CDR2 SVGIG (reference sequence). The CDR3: CAWSVPRETQYF. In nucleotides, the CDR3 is TGTGCCTGGAGTGTACCTAGAGAGACCCAGTACTTC.

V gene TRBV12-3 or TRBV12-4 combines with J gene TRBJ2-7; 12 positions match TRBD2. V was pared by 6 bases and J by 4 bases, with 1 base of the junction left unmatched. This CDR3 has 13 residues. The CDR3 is CASSLAGGYEQYF. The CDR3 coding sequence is TGTGCCAGCAGCCTAGCGGGGGGGTACGAGCAGTACTTC.

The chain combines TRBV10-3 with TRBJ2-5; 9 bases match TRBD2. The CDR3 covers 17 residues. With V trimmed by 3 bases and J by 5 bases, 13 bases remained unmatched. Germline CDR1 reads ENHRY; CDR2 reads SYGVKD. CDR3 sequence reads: CAISDGSSGGPTETQYF. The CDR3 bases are TGTGCCATCAGTGATGGGAGTAGCGGGGGCCCCACCGAGACCCAGTACTTC.

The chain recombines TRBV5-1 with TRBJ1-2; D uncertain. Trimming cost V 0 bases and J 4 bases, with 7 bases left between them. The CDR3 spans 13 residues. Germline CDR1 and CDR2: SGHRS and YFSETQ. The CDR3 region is CASSLDSGYGYTF. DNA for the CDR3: TGCGCCAGCAGCTTGGACAGTGGCTATGGCTACACCTTC.